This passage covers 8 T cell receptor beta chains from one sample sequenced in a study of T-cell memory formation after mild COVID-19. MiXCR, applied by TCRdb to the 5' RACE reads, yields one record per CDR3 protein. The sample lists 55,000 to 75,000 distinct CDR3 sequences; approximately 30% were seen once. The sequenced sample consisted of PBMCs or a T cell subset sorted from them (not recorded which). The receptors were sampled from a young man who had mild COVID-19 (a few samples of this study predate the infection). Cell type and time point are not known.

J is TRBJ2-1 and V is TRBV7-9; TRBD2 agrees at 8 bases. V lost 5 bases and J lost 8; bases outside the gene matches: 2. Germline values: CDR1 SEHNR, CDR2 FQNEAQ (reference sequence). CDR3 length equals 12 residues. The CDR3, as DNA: TGTGCCAGCAGCAGACTAGCGTATGAGCAGTTCTTC. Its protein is CASSRLAYEQFF.

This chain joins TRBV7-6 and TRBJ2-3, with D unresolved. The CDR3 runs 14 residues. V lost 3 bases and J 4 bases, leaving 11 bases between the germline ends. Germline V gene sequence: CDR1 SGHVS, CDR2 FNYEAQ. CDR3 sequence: CASSFGSWPDTQYF. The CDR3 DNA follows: TGTGCCAGCAGCTTTGGAAGTTGGCCAGATACGCAGTATTTT.

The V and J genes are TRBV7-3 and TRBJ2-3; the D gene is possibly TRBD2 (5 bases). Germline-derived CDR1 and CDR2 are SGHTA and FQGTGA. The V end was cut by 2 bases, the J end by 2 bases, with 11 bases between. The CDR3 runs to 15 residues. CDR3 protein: CASSLEPSITDTQYF. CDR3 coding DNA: TGTGCCAGCAGCTTAGAACCTAGCATCACAGATACGCAGTATTTT.

CDR3 sequence: CASSDGGASNEKLFF. The CDR3 region has the DNA TGTGCCAGCAGCGATGGGGGGGCCTCTAATGAAAAACTGTTTTTT. V and J are TRBV9 and TRBJ1-4; D perhaps matches TRBD1 (6 bases). Trimming removed 3 bases at V and 3 bases at J, with 12 bases between. Germline CDR1 reads SGDLS; CDR2 reads YYNGEE. This CDR3 contains 15 residues.

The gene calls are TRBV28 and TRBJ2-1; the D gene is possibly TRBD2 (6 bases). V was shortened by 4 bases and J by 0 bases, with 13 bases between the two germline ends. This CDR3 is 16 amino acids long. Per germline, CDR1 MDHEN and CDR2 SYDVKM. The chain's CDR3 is CASSSGVGPSYNEQFF. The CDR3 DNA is TGTGCCAGCAGTTCGGGGGTGGGACCCTCCTACAATGAGCAGTTCTTC.

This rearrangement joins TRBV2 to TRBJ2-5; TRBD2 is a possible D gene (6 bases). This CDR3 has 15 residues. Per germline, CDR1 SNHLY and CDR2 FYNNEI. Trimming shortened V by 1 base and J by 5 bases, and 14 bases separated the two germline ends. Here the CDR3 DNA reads TGTGCCAGCAGTGAAGGGGAACTAGCTTCCGAGACCCAGTACTTC. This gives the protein CASSEGELASETQYF.

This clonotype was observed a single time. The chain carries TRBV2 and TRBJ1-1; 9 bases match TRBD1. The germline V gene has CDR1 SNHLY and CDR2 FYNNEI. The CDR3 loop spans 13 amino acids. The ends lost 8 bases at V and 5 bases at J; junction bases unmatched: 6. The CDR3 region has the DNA TGTGCCAGCGAGGGACAGGGAGCAACTGAAGCTTTCTTT. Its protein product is CASEGQGATEAFF.

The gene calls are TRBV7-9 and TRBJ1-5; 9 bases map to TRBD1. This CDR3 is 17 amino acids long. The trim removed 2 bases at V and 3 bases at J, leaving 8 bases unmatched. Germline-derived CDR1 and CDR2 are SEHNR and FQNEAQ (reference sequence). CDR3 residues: CASSLFGTGLPNQPQHF. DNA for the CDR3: TGTGCCAGCAGCTTATTCGGGACAGGGCTCCCCAATCAGCCCCAGCATTTT.